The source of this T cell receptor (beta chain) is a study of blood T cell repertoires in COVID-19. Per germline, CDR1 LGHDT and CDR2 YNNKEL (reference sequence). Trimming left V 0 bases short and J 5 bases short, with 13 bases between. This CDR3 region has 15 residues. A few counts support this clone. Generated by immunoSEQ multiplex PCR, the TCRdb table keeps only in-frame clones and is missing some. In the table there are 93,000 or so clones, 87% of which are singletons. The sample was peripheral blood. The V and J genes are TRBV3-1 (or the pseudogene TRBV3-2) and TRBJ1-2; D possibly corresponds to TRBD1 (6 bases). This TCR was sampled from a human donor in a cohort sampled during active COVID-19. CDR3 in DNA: TGTGCCAGCAGCCAAGATCTGGGGGCACCGTATGGCTACACCTTC. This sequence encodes CASSQDLGAPYGYTF.